One sample yielded the 5 T cell receptor beta chains listed below, sequenced in a study of T cells after yellow fever vaccination. MiXCR was run by TCRdb on the 5' RACE reads, yielding one entry per CDR3 protein. The sample lists 500,000 to 550,000 distinct CDR3 sequences, 21% occurring once. Sequencing was performed on PBMCs, taken 21 days after the first yellow fever vaccination. The receptors derive from a man between 18 and 29 years old who received the YFV17D yellow fever vaccine.

The rearrangement links TRBV6-5 to TRBJ1-2; 8 bases are a match to TRBD1. The CDR3 totals 14 residues. V lost 2 bases and J lost 4; bases outside the gene matches: 3. Germline CDR1 reads MNHEY; CDR2 reads SVGAGI. CDR3 DNA: TGTGCCAGCAGTTACGACGGGACAGGCTATGGCTACACCTTC. As protein: CASSYDGTGYGYTF.

This clonotype appeared a few times. This rearrangement joins TRBV5-4 to TRBJ2-3, with 7 bases fitting TRBD1. CDR3 length: 16 amino acids. The trim removed 1 base at V and 2 bases at J, leaving 7 bases unmatched. The germline gives CDR1 SGHNT, CDR2 YYREEE (reference sequence). The CDR3, as DNA: TGTGCCAGCAGCTTGATCGAGACAGGGAACACAGATACGCAGTATTTT. This codes for CASSLIETGNTDTQYF.

The chain is built from TRBV3-1 and TRBJ1-1; no firm D call. Germline assignment: CDR1 LGHDT and CDR2 YNNKEL (reference sequence). Between the trimmed V and J ends, which lost 6 bases and 1 base, there was a span of 18 bases. The CDR3 is 16 residues long. The CDR3 here is CASRTRLSGKNTEAFF. As DNA, the CDR3 is TGTGCCAGCAGGACCCGTCTTTCCGGGAAGAACACTGAAGCTTTCTTT.

This clonotype was detected only a few times. V usage is TRBV7-2 and J usage is TRBJ2-5; D is undetermined. The ends were cut back, 2 bases at V and 8 bases at J, with 9 bases in the middle. The CDR3 loop spans 12 amino acids. Germline V gene lookup returns CDR1 SGHTA and CDR2 FQGNSA. CDR3 sequence reads: CASSLSGPTQYF. DNA of the CDR3: TGTGCCAGCAGCTTAAGTGGTCCCACCCAGTACTTC.

In this sample, this clonotype turned up a few times. This chain connects TRBV4-1 to TRBJ1-1; 7 bases are shared with TRBD1. J gave up 0 bases and V 3 bases, and 7 bases lay outside the gene matches. Germline values: CDR1 MGHRA, CDR2 YSYEKL. The CDR3 consists of 16 residues. The CDR3, as DNA: TGCGCCAGCAGCCACGAACCGGGACAGATGAACACTGAAGCTTTCTTT. Protein sequence: CASSHEPGQMNTEAFF.